This TCR beta chain was sequenced in a study of blood T cells in healthy people across ages. Study conclusions and caveats: Unknown CMV status may confound age-related changes in expanded clones.

This CDR3 is 15 amino acids long. Germline values: CDR1 ENHRY, CDR2 SYGVKD. V trimming: 3 bases; J trimming: 2 bases; junction bases outside the gene matches: 5. Concerning this clonotype: What it binds is not known.

Isolation recovered at least 6 million PBMCs from every sample. A sample-barcoded 5' primer and a J-beta primer mix were used in a second PCR of roughly 6 to 11 cycles. Each cDNA molecule, via a template-switch adaptor with 12 random nucleotides, was tagged. TCRdb ran MiXCR on the 5' RACE reads and lists one entry per CDR3 protein. The sample carries 1.5 million or so distinct CDR3 sequences, 40% to 45% recorded once. The TCR originated in a woman younger than 35 in good health. The V and J genes are TRBV10-3 and TRBJ2-5; TRBD2 agrees at 8 bases. Source material: blood. CDR3 bases: TGTGCCATCAGTGACCTAGCGGGTATACAAGAGACCCAGTACTTC. It codes for CAISDLAGIQETQYF.